These 30 T cell receptor beta chains share one sample of origin, sequenced in a study of blood T cell repertoires in COVID-19. TCRdb keeps only in-frame clones here, not all; method: immunoSEQ multiplex PCR. The profile shows around 42,000 clones, approximately 85% of them singletons. Material: peripheral blood. These receptors were obtained from a woman aged 70-85 years in a cohort sampled during active COVID-19.

The J gene is TRBJ2-5, the V gene TRBV7-2; possible D gene TRBD2, 6 bases. The V and J ends lost 5 bases and 1 base respectively, with 14 bases between them. The CDR3 loop spans 15 amino acids. From germline, CDR1 is SGHTA and CDR2 FQGNSA. Here the CDR3 DNA reads TGTGCCAGCAGCCGCTCCCGGGACTCCCAAGAGACCCAGTACTTC. Translated: CASSRSRDSQETQYF.

The chain has TRBV28 and TRBJ2-1; 9 nucleotides agree with TRBD1. The CDR3 totals 16 residues. The ends lost 1 base at V and 3 bases at J; junction bases unmatched: 4. The germline CDR1 and CDR2 sequences are MDHEN and SYDVKM. The CDR3 region has the DNA TGTGCCAGCAGTTTATACGGACAGGGGCTCTACAATGAGCAGTTCTTC. Encoded protein: CASSLYGQGLYNEQFF. Full variable domain (remainder filled in from reference TRBV28 and TRBJ2-1): DVKVTQSSRYLVKRTGEKVFLECVQDMDHENMFWYRQDPGLGLRLIYFSYDVKMKEKGDIPEGYSVSREKKERFSLILESASTNQTSMYLCASSLYGQGLYNEQFFGPGTRLTVL.

V gene TRBV7-9 combines with J gene TRBJ1-3; 9 nucleotides align to TRBD1. CDR3 length equals 17 residues. V trimming: 2 bases; J trimming: 4 bases; junction bases outside the gene matches: 9. Looked up from germline, CDR1 is SEHNR and CDR2 is FQNEAQ (reference sequence). CDR3 protein: CASSLLRDRASGNTIYF. The DNA for the CDR3 is TGTGCCAGCAGCTTACTCCGGGACAGGGCGTCCGGAAACACCATATATTTT.

V is TRBV2 and J is TRBJ2-3; 9 bases agree with TRBD2. V lost 3 bases, J lost 4 bases, and 14 bases stayed unmatched. The germline CDR1 and CDR2 sequences are SNHLY and FYNNEI. This CDR3 contains 18 residues. In DNA form, the CDR3 reads TGTGCCAGCAGTGACAGGGCGGGAGGGCCCTCTTTGGCAGATACGCAGTATTTT. It codes for CASSDRAGGPSLADTQYF.

The chain couples TRBV6-1 to TRBJ2-5; D remains unclear. V dropped 1 base and J dropped 5 bases, with 5 bases sitting between them. Germline CDR1 and CDR2: MNHNS and SASEGT. The CDR3 consists of 12 residues. CDR3 sequence reads: CASSEVRETQYF. Here the CDR3 DNA reads TGTGCCAGCAGTGAAGTTCGGGAGACCCAGTACTTC.

The chain uses TRBV11-2 and TRBJ1-6; D is possibly TRBD1 (6 bases). V was pared by 2 bases and J by 6 bases, with 8 bases between. There are 14 residues in the CDR3. Germline V lookup: CDR1 SGHAT, CDR2 FQNNGV. The CDR3 protein is CASSLTQGNSPLHF. The CDR3 nucleotides are TGTGCCAGCAGCTTAACACAGGGTAATTCACCCCTCCACTTT.

This chain uses TRBV12-3 or TRBV12-4 with TRBJ2-3; unclear D gene. V was shortened by 5 bases and J by 6 bases, with 9 bases between the two germline ends. The length of the CDR3 is 12 residues. CDR3 region: CASSPLGDTQYF. The DNA of the CDR3 is TGTGCCAGCAGTCCCCTAGGCGATACGCAGTATTTT.

Only a few counts were recorded for this clone. The chain links TRBV5-1 to TRBJ1-1, with TRBD1 as a possible D gene (5 bases). The length of the CDR3 is 16 residues. Between the trimmed V and J ends, which lost 0 bases and 0 bases, there was a span of 12 bases. Germline V CDR1 and CDR2: SGHRS, YFSETQ. The chain's CDR3 is CASSLVGGRVNTEAFF. CDR3 bases: TGCGCCAGCAGCTTGGTGGGGGGACGTGTGAACACTGAAGCTTTCTTT.

The chain employs TRBV9 and TRBJ2-1; D may be TRBD1 (7 bases). V dropped 5 bases and J dropped 10 bases, with 19 bases sitting between them. The CDR3 is made up of 14 amino acids. Germline CDR1 reads SGDLS; CDR2 reads YYNGEE. The CDR3 protein is CASRRAGGSEEQFF. Written as DNA, the CDR3 is TGTGCCAGCAGGAGGGCAGGGGGGAGTGAGGAGCAGTTCTTC.

This chain joins TRBV9 and TRBJ1-3, with TRBD1 matching 8 bases. J lost 4 bases, V lost 0 bases, and 0 bases had no gene match. The germline gives CDR1 SGDLS, CDR2 YYNGEE. The CDR3 has 14 residues. CDR3 coding DNA: TGTGCCAGCAGCGTAGGACAGGGGGGAAACACCATATATTTT. Amino acids: CASSVGQGGNTIYF.

This clone was seen only a few times. The chain links TRBV5-4 to TRBJ1-6; the D gene is possibly TRBD1 (5 bases). V lost 3 bases and J lost 7, with 17 bases in between. This CDR3 is 16 amino acids long. The germline V gene encodes CDR1 SGHNT and CDR2 YYREEE (reference sequence). The chain's CDR3 is CASSSSLDIRNSPLHF. The CDR3, as DNA: TGTGCCAGCAGCTCCTCCTTGGACATCAGGAATTCACCCCTCCACTTT.

The gene calls are TRBV29-1 and TRBJ2-7, with 7 bases that match TRBD1. V gave up 6 bases and J gave up 2 bases; unmatched junction bases: 7. The V gene's germline CDR1 is SQVTM and CDR2 ANQGSEA. The length of the CDR3 is 13 residues. The CDR3 coding sequence is TGCAGCGTACGTCAGGGGGAGACCTACGAGCAGTACTTC. The encoded protein is CSVRQGETYEQYF.

This clone was observed a single time. The chain carries TRBV27 and TRBJ2-7; 9 bases map to TRBD2. Germline-derived CDR1 and CDR2 are MNHEY and SMNVEV (reference sequence). V shed 6 bases, J shed 7 bases, and the junction held 7 bases outside the gene matches. This CDR3 comprises 13 residues. The CDR3 reads CASRPASGNEQYF. CDR3 DNA: TGTGCCAGCAGACCCGCTAGCGGGAATGAGCAGTACTTC.

The chain recombines TRBV6-4 with TRBJ2-2, with 7 bases matching TRBD2. The length of the CDR3 is 20 residues. The junction had 13 bases not matched to a gene; V was cut back by 0 bases and J by 0 bases. The germline V gene has CDR1 MRHNA and CDR2 SNTAGT. CDR3 in DNA: TGTGCCAGCAGTGACTCGTCCGGCGGGGAGGGCGTGTCGAACACCGGGGAGCTGTTTTTT. It is translated as CASSDSSGGEGVSNTGELFF.

The J gene is TRBJ1-1, the V gene TRBV28; tentatively, D is TRBD1 (5 bases). Germline values: CDR1 MDHEN, CDR2 SYDVKM. V was trimmed by 5 bases and J by 0 bases, leaving 28 bases between them. This CDR3 region has 20 residues. CDR3 sequence reads: CASSPLRGNRRNLMNTEAFF. DNA for the CDR3: TGTGCCAGCAGTCCCCTACGGGGGAACAGACGAAACCTCATGAACACTGAAGCTTTCTTT.

This clone was counted a few times. The chain is built from TRBV7-9 and TRBJ2-1; D is perhaps TRBD2 (6 bases). V lost 5 bases and J 0 bases, leaving 8 bases between the germline ends. Per germline, CDR1 SEHNR and CDR2 FQNEAQ (reference sequence). The CDR3 has 14 residues. CDR3 region: CASSPTSSYNEQFF. The DNA of the CDR3 is TGTGCCAGCAGCCCGACTAGCTCCTACAATGAGCAGTTCTTC.

This chain joins TRBV27 and TRBJ2-7; TRBD2 is a possible D gene (5 bases). CDR1 and CDR2 (germline): MNHEY, SMNVEV (reference sequence). The CDR3 extends over 12 amino acids. Trimming removed 11 bases at V and 5 bases at J, with 16 bases between. CDR3 in DNA: TGTGCCTACCCCCCCACTAGTGACGAGCAGTACTTC. This encodes CAYPPTSDEQYF.

The rearrangement uses TRBV2 and TRBJ1-2, with D unresolved. The V end was cut by 3 bases, the J end by 7 bases, with 9 bases between. Germline V lookup: CDR1 SNHLY, CDR2 FYNNEI. CDR3 size: 12 residues. CDR3 in amino acids: CASSDGEAGYTF. CDR3 DNA sequence: TGTGCCAGCAGTGACGGGGAGGCTGGCTACACCTTC. Based on the CDR3 plus reference TRBV2 and TRBJ1-2, the full variable domain is EPEVTQTPSHQVTQMGQEVILRCVPISNHLYFYWYRQILGQKVEFLVSFYNNEISEKSEIFDDQFSVERPDGSNFTLKIRSTKLEDSAMYFCASSDGEAGYTFGSGTRLTVV.

V is TRBV4-1 and J is TRBJ2-7; TRBD2 matches at 9 bases. The CDR3 loop spans 15 amino acids. Germline lookup yields CDR1 MGHRA and CDR2 YSYEKL. V trimming: 0 bases; J trimming: 10 bases; junction bases outside the gene matches: 10. The CDR3 loop is CASSQDNSGSVRQYF. CDR3 DNA sequence: TGCGCCAGCAGCCAAGATAATAGCGGGAGTGTTCGACAGTACTTC.

The chain combines TRBV5-8 with TRBJ2-3; 8 bases match TRBD2. The CDR3 covers 15 residues. CDR1 is SGHTS, CDR2 YDEGEE, per germline. After removal of 4 bases from V and 4 bases from J, the junction contained 8 bases not matched to a gene. CDR3 in amino acids: CASSLSGRSADTQYF. CDR3 nucleotides: TGTGCCAGCAGCCTGAGCGGGAGAAGCGCAGATACGCAGTATTTT.

The V call is TRBV9, the J call TRBJ1-5; no clear D gene. The CDR3 has 15 residues. Germline CDR1 and CDR2: SGDLS and YYNGEE. The V and J ends lost 0 bases and 8 bases respectively, with 15 bases between them. The CDR3 protein is CASSVGGMGWEPQHF. As DNA, the CDR3 is TGTGCCAGCAGCGTAGGAGGAATGGGTTGGGAGCCCCAGCATTTT.

The V gene is TRBV21-1, the J gene TRBJ2-4; the table's D call, TRBD2, was not checked against the DNA. TRBV21-1 is classified as a pseudogene. The length of the CDR3 is 18 residues. The CDR3 coding sequence is TGTGCCAGCAGCAAAGCGCTAGCGGGGGGGGTAGCCAAAAACATTCAGTACTTC. Amino acids: CASSKALAGGVAKNIQYF.

CDR3 amino acids: CASSTQNQPQHF. CDR3 sequence (DNA): TGTGCCAGTAGTACCCAGAATCAGCCCCAGCATTTT. The V gene is TRBV19, the J gene TRBJ1-5; D is unresolved. The CDR3 consists of 12 residues. Germline CDR1 is LNHDA and CDR2 is SQIVND (reference sequence). V was clipped by 4 bases and J by 4 bases, with 5 bases between them.

The chain joins TRBV5-1 to TRBJ2-3; a possible D gene is TRBD1 (5 bases). Trimming shortened V by 0 bases and J by 5 bases, and 10 bases separated the two germline ends. The CDR3 extends over 14 amino acids. Germline loops: CDR1 SGHRS, CDR2 YFSETQ. The CDR3 region is CASSLALGQDTQYF. DNA for the CDR3: TGCGCCAGCAGCTTGGCTCTGGGGCAAGATACGCAGTATTTT.

This chain uses TRBV6-1 with TRBJ2-2; 7 bases are shared with TRBD2. The CDR3 totals 16 residues. The germline V gene encodes CDR1 MNHNS and CDR2 SASEGT. The J segment lost 9 bases and the V segment lost 5 bases, leaving 15 bases of the junction unmatched. CDR3 bases: TGTGCCAGCAGTCAAGGCCTGGGGGGGGGTACAAGGGAGCTGTTTTTT. Its protein product is CASSQGLGGGTRELFF.

This clone is judged medium-sized. The rearrangement uses TRBV10-1 and TRBJ2-2; possible D gene TRBD1, 5 bases. The CDR3 has 15 residues. Germline CDR1 WNHNN, CDR2 SYGVQD (reference sequence). The V gene lost 3 bases and the J gene lost 6 bases, with 14 bases spanning the gap. The CDR3 DNA is TGCGCCAGCAGTGATGGGGCCGGTGGTTCCGGGGAGCTGTTTTTT. As protein: CASSDGAGGSGELFF.

The chain links TRBV5-8 to TRBJ2-7; TRBD1 agrees at 9 bases. The CDR3 is 15 residues long. The junction had 7 bases not matched to a gene; V was cut back by 4 bases and J by 2 bases. The germline gives CDR1 SGHTS, CDR2 YDEGEE. The CDR3 reads CASSVGTGPTYEQYF. DNA of the CDR3: TGTGCCAGCAGCGTCGGGACAGGGCCAACCTACGAGCAGTACTTC.

CDR3 region: CASSSREVTYGYTF. The CDR3 DNA reads as TGTGCCAGCAGCTCGCGAGAAGTCACCTATGGCTACACCTTC. The V gene is TRBV11-2, the J gene TRBJ1-2, with unresolved D. The germline V gene encodes CDR1 SGHAT and CDR2 FQNNGV. CDR3 length equals 14 residues. Trimming left V 4 bases short and J 4 bases short, with 13 bases between.

The chain employs TRBV4-3 and TRBJ1-4; D is possibly TRBD1 (6 bases). Germline CDR1 LGHNA, CDR2 YSLEER. The CDR3 totals 17 residues. The ends were cut back, 0 bases at V and 4 bases at J, with 15 bases in the middle. DNA of the CDR3: TGCGCCAGCAGCCAAGAACGGGGGGCTTTTGGTAATGAAAAACTGTTTTTT. Translation: CASSQERGAFGNEKLFF.

As concerns this clone: The sample contains more than one DNA sequence encoding this CDR3. This chain joins TRBV18 and TRBJ2-3; TRBD2 matches 12 bases. The CDR3 is 17 amino acids. CDR1 and CDR2 from the germline V gene are KGHSH and LQKENI. Trimming removed 0 bases from V and 2 bases from J; junction bases left unmatched: 3. Written as DNA, the CDR3 is TGTGCCAGCTCACCACCTGGACTAGCGGGGTTCACAGATACGCAGTATTTT. Translated: CASSPPGLAGFTDTQYF.